The 7 T cell receptor beta chains below were found in one sample sequenced in a study of beta chain features in type 1 diabetes. The study, taken as a whole, reports: TCRB CDR3s from Type 1 diabetes patients were moderately but significantly shorter in all four CD4+ subsets.

Expressed TCRB transcripts got sequenced, as all isolated RNA was reverse transcribed. Libraries were prepared by immunoSEQ multiplex PCR; TCRdb keeps only in-frame clonotypes and omits some of them. The repertoire consists of hundreds of thousands of clones, with 13% occurring once and the leading ten covering less than 0.025%. No antigen has been assigned to these receptors. The sequenced sample consisted of naive CD4+ T cells from blood. The receptors were sampled from a man in his late teens or twenties with type 1 diabetes.

Only a few counts were recorded for this clone. V and J are TRBV7-2 and TRBJ2-5; 7 bases fit TRBD2. This CDR3 has 13 amino acids. Trimming took 2 bases from V and 9 from J; bases not matched to a gene: 6. Germline values: CDR1 SGHTA, CDR2 FQGNSA. CDR3 DNA: TGTGCCAGCAGCTTACCCGGGGGAGGGTCCCAGTACTTC. It yields the protein CASSLPGGGSQYF.

This chain connects TRBV30 to TRBJ1-5; 9 bases match TRBD1. Germline trimming cut 4 bases from V and 4 bases from J; bases unmatched to any gene: 2. This CDR3 is built from 13 residues. The germline V gene has CDR1 GTSNPN and CDR2 SVGIG (reference sequence). The CDR3 protein is CAWKGQGNQPQHF. CDR3 DNA: TGTGCCTGGAAAGGACAGGGGAATCAGCCCCAGCATTTT.

The chain uses TRBV2 and TRBJ1-1; the D gene is possibly TRBD1 (5 bases). This CDR3 comprises 15 residues. V dropped 2 bases and J dropped 3 bases, with 13 bases sitting between them. The germline V gene encodes CDR1 SNHLY and CDR2 FYNNEI. CDR3 sequence: CASSERGLRDTEAFF. The DNA of the CDR3 is TGTGCCAGCAGTGAAAGGGGCCTCAGGGACACTGAAGCTTTCTTT.

This clone was seen more than once but under ten times. This sample also contains other DNA sequences that code for the same CDR3. The chain carries TRBV5-4 and TRBJ2-5, with 9 bases identical to TRBD2. After removal of 0 bases from V and 4 bases from J, the junction contained 4 bases not matched to a gene. Germline V lookup: CDR1 SGHNT, CDR2 YYREEE (reference sequence). This CDR3 is built from 15 residues. The CDR3 DNA reads as TGTGCCAGCAGCTTGGTTGCGGGGGGGCCAGAGACCCAGTACTTC. It codes for CASSLVAGGPETQYF.

J is TRBJ1-6 and V is TRBV30, with D perhaps matching TRBD1 (5 bases). This CDR3 comprises 14 residues. The germline gives CDR1 GTSNPN, CDR2 SVGIG (reference sequence). Trimming took off 4 bases at V and 9 bases at J, with 16 bases between the two ends. The CDR3 nucleotides are TGTGCCTGGACCCAGCAGGGCTGGGGTTCACCCCTCCACTTT. It encodes CAWTQQGWGSPLHF.

There are a few counts of this clone. V gene TRBV30 combines with J gene TRBJ1-1; D not certain. Trimming left V 4 bases short and J 0 bases short, with 6 bases between. The germline V gene has CDR1 GTSNPN and CDR2 SVGIG (reference sequence). The CDR3 totals 12 residues. DNA of the CDR3: TGTGCCTGGAACTGGGTGAACACTGAAGCTTTCTTT. It translates to CAWNWVNTEAFF. Variable domain in full (rest from reference TRBV30 and TRBJ1-1): SQTIHQWPATLVQPVGSPLSLECTVEGTSNPNLYWYRQAAGRGLQLLFYSVGIGQISSEVPQNLSASRPQDRQFILSSKKLLLSDSGFYLCAWNWVNTEAFFGQGTRLTVV.

The table lists this clone with a few counts. The genes are TRBV30 and TRBJ1-2; no clear D. CDR1 GTSNPN and CDR2 SVGIG come from the germline V gene (reference sequence). The CDR3 covers 11 residues. The V end lost 5 bases, the J end lost 2 bases, and 6 bases lay between the germline ends. CDR3 in amino acids: CAWGLNYGYTF. CDR3 sequence (DNA): TGTGCCTGGGGTTTAAACTATGGCTACACCTTC.